Following are 18 T cell receptor beta chains from one sample sequenced in a study of cytotoxic CD8 clonotypes in ibrutinib-treated CLL. Some clones are missing from TCRdb's copy, which holds only in-frame ones; the method was immunoSEQ multiplex PCR. The sample records 110,000 or so clones, 45% to 65% being singletons. Sample: PBMCs, taken after 24 months of ibrutinib treatment. The receptor set was obtained from a human donor with chronic lymphocytic leukemia.

This rearrangement joins TRBV7-8 to TRBJ2-7; D perhaps matches TRBD1 (7 bases). V was pared by 4 bases and J by 0 bases, with 13 bases between. The CDR3 contains 15 residues. CDR1 and CDR2 from the germline V gene are SGHVS and FQNEAQ. The CDR3 coding sequence is TGTGCCAGCAGCTCAGGGGGGCCAAGCTCCTACGAGCAGTACTTC. Translation gives CASSSGGPSSYEQYF.

In its sample, this clone was seen a few times. V gene TRBV30 combines with J gene TRBJ1-5; D might be TRBD1 (5 bases). The V end was cut by 0 bases, the J end by 4 bases, with 7 bases between. CDR1 and CDR2 from the germline V gene are GTSNPN and SVGIG (reference sequence). This CDR3 has 13 residues. The DNA for the CDR3 is TGTGCCTGGAGTGTCGAGGGGAATCAGCCCCAGCATTTT. Translating gives CAWSVEGNQPQHF.

The gene calls are TRBV5-1 and TRBJ2-1; 8 bases match TRBD2. With 7 bases clipped from V and 6 bases from J, the junction kept 15 bases outside the gene matches. Germline V gene lookup returns CDR1 SGHRS and CDR2 YFSETQ. The CDR3 has 16 amino acids. CDR3 sequence (DNA): TGCGCCAGCCAAAATCCCGGGACTAGTTTAGGCAATGAGCAGTTCTTC. Residues: CASQNPGTSLGNEQFF.

This chain uses TRBV30 with TRBJ1-1; D is undetermined. Trimming pared 0 bases from V and 6 bases from J, leaving 14 bases between. The CDR3 has 14 amino acids. Germline loops: CDR1 GTSNPN, CDR2 SVGIG (reference sequence). The chain's CDR3 is CAWSVGSGRPEAFF. In DNA, the CDR3 is TGTGCCTGGAGTGTAGGTTCCGGGCGCCCTGAAGCTTTCTTT.

This rearrangement joins TRBV7-2 to TRBJ2-5; D uncertain. CDR3 length equals 17 residues. CDR1 and CDR2 from the germline V gene are SGHTA and FQGNSA. V was cut by 2 bases and J by 9 bases, with 25 bases left in between. The CDR3 coding sequence is TGTGCCAGCAGCTTATGGGTCCCAAGCAGGTCCAAAATGCCCCAGTACTTC. The encoded protein is CASSLWVPSRSKMPQYF.

The chain carries TRBV28 and TRBJ2-7; D not certain. This CDR3 region has 13 residues. Trimming left V 3 bases short and J 6 bases short, with 12 bases between. The germline V gene encodes CDR1 MDHEN and CDR2 SYDVKM. DNA of the CDR3: TGTGCCAGCAGTTTCGTCTCCAAGGTCGAGCAGTACTTC. Amino acids: CASSFVSKVEQYF.

This clone was recorded once. A far larger clone is just one base off, so this is likely a read error. Other DNA sequences in the same sample also yield this CDR3. The V call is TRBV7-3, the J call TRBJ2-1; possibly TRBD2 for D (6 bases). Per the germline V gene, CDR1 is SGHTA and CDR2 is FQGTGA. V was clipped by 5 bases and J by 3 bases, with 11 bases between them. The CDR3 length is 14 residues. Here the CDR3 reads CASSQEGLYNEQFF. CDR3 coding DNA: TGTGCCAGCAGCCAAGAGGGACTCTACAATGAGCAGTTCTTC. Variable domain in full (rest from reference TRBV7-3 and TRBJ2-1): GAGVSQTPSNKVTEKGKYVELRCDPISGHTALYWYRQSLGQGPEFLIYFQGTGAADDSGLPNDRFFAVRPEGSVSTLKIQRTERGDSAVYLCASSQEGLYNEQFFGPGTRLTVL.

The chain recombines TRBV27 with TRBJ2-5; tentative D call: TRBD2 (7 bases). Trimming pared 5 bases from V and 5 bases from J, leaving 27 bases between. Germline loops: CDR1 MNHEY, CDR2 SMNVEV (reference sequence). This CDR3 is built from 18 residues. CDR3 sequence (DNA): TGTGCCAGCAGTAGGGGAGGGACACGGAAAGCTGGTTTCGAGACCCAGTACTTC. This translates into CASSRGGTRKAGFETQYF.

The chain couples TRBV7-9 to TRBJ2-3, with D perhaps being TRBD1 or TRBD2 (5 bases each). The V and J ends lost 5 bases and 2 bases respectively, with 14 bases between them. The CDR3 is 15 amino acids. Per the germline V gene, CDR1 is SEHNR and CDR2 is FQNEAQ (reference sequence). The CDR3 sequence: CASSPQTGTTDTQYF. The CDR3 DNA follows: TGTGCCAGCAGCCCCCAGACGGGGACCACAGATACGCAGTATTTT. The full variable domain, completed using reference TRBV7-9 and TRBJ2-3, is DTGVSQNPRHKITKRGQNVTFRCDPISEHNRLYWYRQTLGQGPEFLTYFQNEAQLEKSRLLSDRFSAERPKGSFSTLEIQRTEQGDSAMYLCASSPQTGTTDTQYFGPGTRLTVL.

CDR3 region: CASSQVAGGDTEAFF. The CDR3 region has the DNA TGTGCCAGCAGCCAAGTGGCGGGGGGGGACACTGAAGCTTTCTTT. V is TRBV4-2 and J is TRBJ1-1, with D maybe TRBD1 (5 bases). The length of the CDR3 is 15 residues. Germline assignment: CDR1 LGHNA and CDR2 YNFKEQ. Trimming removed 1 base from V and 3 bases from J, with 12 bases in between.

This clone was recorded a few times. The V call is TRBV27, the J call TRBJ1-2, with 7 bases fitting TRBD1. The J segment lost 2 bases and the V segment lost 8 bases, leaving 11 bases of the junction unmatched. CDR1 is MNHEY, CDR2 SMNVEV, per germline (reference sequence). The CDR3 contains 15 residues. CDR3 sequence: CASWPQGGPNYGYTF. As DNA, the CDR3 is TGTGCCAGCTGGCCCCAGGGGGGCCCGAACTATGGCTACACCTTC.

V is TRBV18 and J is TRBJ2-5; D unclear. This CDR3 region has 14 residues. V lost 1 base to trimming and J lost 0 bases, with 6 bases between them. In germline, CDR1 is KGHSH, CDR2 LQKENI. The CDR3 DNA follows: TGTGCCAGCTCACCACAAAATGACCAAGAGACCCAGTACTTC. Encoded protein: CASSPQNDQETQYF.

The chain is built from TRBV11-2 and TRBJ2-5; 9 bases match TRBD1. The length of the CDR3 is 16 residues. V gave up 0 bases and J gave up 4 bases; unmatched junction bases: 6. Per the germline V gene, CDR1 is SGHAT and CDR2 is FQNNGV. This CDR3 reads CASSLDGGGQGETQYF. The CDR3 region has the DNA TGTGCCAGCAGCTTAGATGGGGGGGGACAGGGAGAGACCCAGTACTTC.

Here the CDR3 reads CASSYSGSGSGYTF. The CDR3 coding sequence is TGTGCCAGCAGTTACTCGGGGTCAGGGTCTGGCTACACCTTC. The V call is TRBV6-6, the J call TRBJ1-2, with D perhaps TRBD1 (5 bases). The V gene lost 0 bases and the J gene lost 7 bases, with 12 bases spanning the gap. CDR1 and CDR2 (germline): MNHNY, SVGAGI (reference sequence). CDR3 length: 14 amino acids.

The rearrangement uses TRBV2 and TRBJ2-7, with a possible D match to TRBD2 (7 bases). Per germline, CDR1 SNHLY and CDR2 FYNNEI. This CDR3 comprises 12 residues. Trimming cost V 4 bases and J 10 bases, with 14 bases left between them. CDR3 residues: CASSGEGGAQYF. The CDR3 DNA is TGTGCCAGCAGTGGGGAAGGGGGGGCACAGTACTTC.

This clone occurred many times. The V call is TRBV19, the J call TRBJ2-7; tentatively, D is TRBD1 (6 bases). Trimming cost V 8 bases and J 4 bases, with 12 bases left between them. Germline V gene lookup returns CDR1 LNHDA and CDR2 SQIVND (reference sequence). CDR3 size: 12 residues. In DNA form, the CDR3 reads TGTGCCAGTGGGACACTTCCTTACGAGCAGTACTTC. Its protein product is CASGTLPYEQYF. The variable domain in full, completed from reference TRBV19 and TRBJ2-7, reads DGGITQSPKYLFRKEGQNVTLSCEQNLNHDAMYWYRQDPGQGLRLIYYSQIVNDFQKGDIAEGYSVSREKKESFPLTVTSAQKNPTAFYLCASGTLPYEQYFGPGTRLTVT.

The chain links TRBV29-1 to TRBJ2-1, with D uncertain. Germline V gene lookup returns CDR1 SQVTM and CDR2 ANQGSEA. With 7 bases removed from V and 8 bases from J, the gap between germline ends came to 9 bases. The CDR3 totals 10 residues. The CDR3 loop reads CSGQVDEQFF. CDR3 bases: TGCAGCGGCCAGGTCGATGAGCAGTTCTTC.

This clone was counted only a few times. The CDR3 DNA reads as TGTGCCAGCAGCCCCCGACAAGGCCAGGTAGATACGCAGTATTTT. It translates to CASSPRQGQVDTQYF. The chain uses TRBV11-3 and TRBJ2-3; D call uncertain. Germline V gene data show CDR1 as SGHNT and CDR2 as YENEEA. V dropped 5 bases and J dropped 5 bases, with 17 bases sitting between them. There are 15 residues in the CDR3.